This T cell receptor (beta chain) was documented in a study of lymphopenia after photon versus proton radiotherapy. CDR3 length: 18 amino acids. The V gene lost 2 bases and the J gene lost 2 bases, with 19 bases spanning the gap. Germline-derived CDR1 and CDR2 are SEHNR and FQNEAQ (reference sequence). Data came from immunoSEQ multiplex PCR; TCRdb stores just in-frame clones and leaves some out. The table records more than 25,000 clones, 80% to 90% of them present only once. The clonotype was recovered from an older woman with cholangiocarcinoma. Some clones in this sample may be carry-over from other donors' samples. Here the sequenced sample was peripheral blood, taken from a patient treated with proton-based radiotherapy. The chain joins TRBV7-9 to TRBJ1-3; possibly TRBD1 for D (5 bases). Here the CDR3 reads CASSLRLPGFLTGNTIYF. In DNA, the CDR3 is TGTGCCAGCAGCTTAAGGTTGCCAGGGTTTCTGACTGGAAACACCATATATTTT.